This is a list of T cell receptor beta chains from one sample in a study of T cells in localized non-small cell lung cancer. Using immunoSEQ multiplex PCR, the repertoire was profiled, and TCRdb retains in-frame clones only, with some absent. The sample contains about 2,500 clones, approximately 21% of which appear only once. Specimen: normal lung tissue next to the tumor, collected before any cancer treatment. These receptors were taken from a woman between 35 and 75 years old with stage I lung adenocarcinoma. Both conserved end residues are part of each CDR3. Rows give clone size only sometimes, using once, few, many, or a class for an expanded clone.

>TRBJ1-2|TRBV4-1|few
CASSQPGTGEILGYTF
>TRBJ2-1|TRBV9|few
CASSTPSGSSYNEQFF
>TRBJ1-1|TRBV5-1|-
CASRLELRDTEAFF
>TRBJ1-6|TRBV19|few
CASTGWDSPLHF
>TRBJ2-5|TRBV11-3|-
CASSVLARGETQYF
>TRBJ2-3|TRBV11-3|medium-sized
CASSLVIGGAVDTQYF
>TRBJ2-4|TRBV4-1|medium-sized
CASSQRDRDAGKNIQYF
>TRBJ2-5|TRBV30|-
CAWQLPGTGGETQYF
>TRBJ2-7|TRBV11-3|medium-sized
CASSSPSTGAEEQYF
>TRBJ1-2|TRBV9|few
CASSVGGPSALYGYTF